The rows below give T cell receptor beta chains drawn from one sample of a study of T-cell reconstitution after alpha-beta-depleted transplantation in children. Using its own MiXCR run on the PCR reads, TCRdb lists one record per CDR3 protein. The sample holds fewer than 550,000 distinct CDR3 sequences; around 15% are singletons and the top ten take roughly 27%. This specimen consisted of PBMCs, mostly from graft donor cells, obtained 360 days after TCRalphabeta/CD19-depleted stem cell transplant. All receptors derive from a boy in the first two years of life who had a stem cell transplant for Wiskott-Aldrich syndrome, so the T cells may come from the graft donor. CDR3s include the opening cysteine and the closing phenylalanine or tryptophan. Each record gives: D gene, J gene, CDR3 length, V gene, clone size, CDR3 DNA, CDR3 protein. A D gene is named only where the DNA matches it firmly. The size field is filled for only some rows; it gives once, few, many or a size class.

d_call: NA; j_call: TRBJ2-5; cdr3_length: 14; v_call: TRBV7-9; clone_size: NA; cdr3_nt: TGTGCCAGCAGCTTACGGGGATCCCGAGAGACCCAGTACTTC; cdr3_aa: CASSLRGSRETQYF
d_call: TRBD1; j_call: TRBJ2-7; cdr3_length: 15; v_call: TRBV6-5; clone_size: NA; cdr3_nt: TGTGCCAGCAGTTACTCAGGGACAGGGGGCGGCGAGCAGTACTTC; cdr3_aa: CASSYSGTGGGEQYF
d_call: NA; j_call: TRBJ1-1; cdr3_length: 14; v_call: TRBV6-5; clone_size: few; cdr3_nt: TGTGCCAGCAGCCCCGGATTCCTGGGGGATGAAGCTTTCTTT; cdr3_aa: CASSPGFLGDEAFF
d_call: NA; j_call: TRBJ2-1; cdr3_length: 16; v_call: TRBV20-1; clone_size: NA; cdr3_nt: TGCAGTGCTAGAGTCCCCCCGGCAACTACCTACAATGAGCAGTTCTTC; cdr3_aa: CSARVPPATTYNEQFF
d_call: TRBD2; j_call: TRBJ2-7; cdr3_length: 17; v_call: TRBV7-9; clone_size: few; cdr3_nt: TGTGCCAGCAGCTTAACCCCTCTAGCGGGAGGGCTCTACGAGCAGTACTTC; cdr3_aa: CASSLTPLAGGLYEQYF
d_call: NA; j_call: TRBJ2-1; cdr3_length: 15; v_call: TRBV5-1; clone_size: NA; cdr3_nt: TGCGCCAGCAGCCCGTTGGGGTTCTCCTACAATGAGCAGTTCTTC; cdr3_aa: CASSPLGFSYNEQFF
d_call: TRBD2; j_call: TRBJ2-7; cdr3_length: 15; v_call: TRBV18; clone_size: NA; cdr3_nt: TGTGCCAGCTCACCACAACTAGCGGTCTCCTACGAGCAGTACTTC; cdr3_aa: CASSPQLAVSYEQYF
d_call: NA; j_call: TRBJ2-3; cdr3_length: 16; v_call: TRBV3-1; clone_size: NA; cdr3_nt: TGTGCCAGCGTCAAAACCGGGACTCTCAAGGGGGATACGCAGTATTTT; cdr3_aa: CASVKTGTLKGDTQYF
d_call: NA; j_call: TRBJ2-3; cdr3_length: 13; v_call: TRBV5-5; clone_size: NA; cdr3_nt: TGTGCCAGCAGCCGGGGGTCAGGGGATACGCAGTATTTT; cdr3_aa: CASSRGSGDTQYF
d_call: TRBD2; j_call: TRBJ2-1; cdr3_length: 18; v_call: TRBV3-1; clone_size: NA; cdr3_nt: TGTGCCAGCAGCCAAGATTGGGGAGCGGGAAACTCCTACAATGAGCAGTTCTTC; cdr3_aa: CASSQDWGAGNSYNEQFF
d_call: TRBD2; j_call: TRBJ2-7; cdr3_length: 15; v_call: TRBV29-1; clone_size: few; cdr3_nt: TGCAGCGTTGATGGGACTAGCGGAAGCTCCTACGAGCAGTACTTC; cdr3_aa: CSVDGTSGSSYEQYF
d_call: TRBD1; j_call: TRBJ2-1; cdr3_length: 14; v_call: TRBV6-2/TRBV6-3; clone_size: NA; cdr3_nt: TGTGCCATCCGGTACAGGGGACCCTACAATGAGCAGTTCTTC; cdr3_aa: CAIRYRGPYNEQFF
d_call: NA; j_call: TRBJ1-1; cdr3_length: 14; v_call: TRBV27; clone_size: few; cdr3_nt: TGTGCCAGCAAACTTCAGGGGATGAACACTGAAGCTTTCTTT; cdr3_aa: CASKLQGMNTEAFF
d_call: NA; j_call: TRBJ2-5; cdr3_length: 16; v_call: TRBV7-9; clone_size: few; cdr3_nt: TGTGCCAGCAGCCCACGGGCGAAGCGGTTCCAAGAGACCCAGTACTTC; cdr3_aa: CASSPRAKRFQETQYF
d_call: NA; j_call: TRBJ1-2; cdr3_length: 15; v_call: TRBV12-3/TRBV12-4; clone_size: NA; cdr3_nt: TGTGCCAGCAGTTTAGCGTCGTACAGAGACTATGGCTACACCTTC; cdr3_aa: CASSLASYRDYGYTF
d_call: NA; j_call: TRBJ2-3; cdr3_length: 15; v_call: TRBV7-8; clone_size: few; cdr3_nt: TGTGCCAGCAGCCTCGACCCCTCCCCACAGTATACGCAGTATTTT; cdr3_aa: CASSLDPSPQYTQYF
d_call: TRBD2; j_call: TRBJ2-7; cdr3_length: 15; v_call: TRBV5-1; clone_size: NA; cdr3_nt: TGCGCCAGCAGCTCTCGGGGGGGACTCTCCTACGAGCAGTACTTC; cdr3_aa: CASSSRGGLSYEQYF
d_call: NA; j_call: TRBJ2-7; cdr3_length: 14; v_call: TRBV20-1; clone_size: few; cdr3_nt: TGCAGTGCTACGAAGCAGGGCCCATCCTACGAGCAGTACTTC; cdr3_aa: CSATKQGPSYEQYF
d_call: NA; j_call: TRBJ2-5; cdr3_length: 14; v_call: TRBV7-2; clone_size: NA; cdr3_nt: TGTGCCAGCAGCTTAGTCGACAGCCAAGAGACCCAGTACTTC; cdr3_aa: CASSLVDSQETQYF
d_call: NA; j_call: TRBJ2-7; cdr3_length: 13; v_call: TRBV7-8; clone_size: NA; cdr3_nt: TGTGCCAGCAGCTTAGCGAGGTTCTACGAGCAGTACTTC; cdr3_aa: CASSLARFYEQYF
d_call: TRBD2; j_call: TRBJ2-5; cdr3_length: 17; v_call: TRBV6-5; clone_size: NA; cdr3_nt: TGTGCCAGCAGTTACCTCATTAGCGGGGGGCCGGTTGAGACCCAGTACTTC; cdr3_aa: CASSYLISGGPVETQYF
d_call: TRBD1; j_call: TRBJ2-1; cdr3_length: 16; v_call: TRBV5-1; clone_size: few; cdr3_nt: TGCGCCAGCAGCCCCACAGGGGGCGCAGGGTCGAAGGAGCAGTTCTTC; cdr3_aa: CASSPTGGAGSKEQFF
d_call: NA; j_call: TRBJ2-5; cdr3_length: 14; v_call: TRBV7-6; clone_size: NA; cdr3_nt: TGTGCCAGCAGCTTGGGACACCCTAGCCGGACCCAGTACTTC; cdr3_aa: CASSLGHPSRTQYF
d_call: NA; j_call: TRBJ2-7; cdr3_length: 16; v_call: TRBV12-3/TRBV12-4; clone_size: few; cdr3_nt: TGTGCCAGCAGTTTTGGGCAGGTAGAGAGCTCCTACGAGCAGTACTTC; cdr3_aa: CASSFGQVESSYEQYF
d_call: NA; j_call: TRBJ2-7; cdr3_length: 13; v_call: TRBV3-1; clone_size: NA; cdr3_nt: TGTGCCAGCAGCTTCGGCCCTTATGTGGAGCAGTACTTC; cdr3_aa: CASSFGPYVEQYF
d_call: TRBD1; j_call: TRBJ1-1; cdr3_length: 17; v_call: TRBV7-9; clone_size: few; cdr3_nt: TGTGCCAGCAGCTCTGACAGGGGCCTTCCAATGAACACTGAAGCTTTCTTT; cdr3_aa: CASSSDRGLPMNTEAFF
d_call: NA; j_call: TRBJ1-1; cdr3_length: 11; v_call: TRBV25-1; clone_size: many; cdr3_nt: TGTGCCAGCATGTCGGGCCCGGGAGCTTTCTTT; cdr3_aa: CASMSGPGAFF
d_call: TRBD2; j_call: TRBJ2-3; cdr3_length: 15; v_call: TRBV12-3/TRBV12-4; clone_size: few; cdr3_nt: TGTGCCAGCAGTTGGACATCGGGGAGGGCAGATACGCAGTATTTT; cdr3_aa: CASSWTSGRADTQYF
d_call: TRBD1; j_call: TRBJ2-7; cdr3_length: 14; v_call: TRBV9; clone_size: few; cdr3_nt: TGTGCCAGCAGCCTCACCGGCGACAGGGATGAGCAGTACTTC; cdr3_aa: CASSLTGDRDEQYF
d_call: TRBD2; j_call: TRBJ2-1; cdr3_length: 16; v_call: TRBV5-1; clone_size: few; cdr3_nt: TGCGCCAGCAGCTTGGCTCCTAGCGGGAGTGGGGATGAGCAGTTCTTC; cdr3_aa: CASSLAPSGSGDEQFF
d_call: NA; j_call: TRBJ2-7; cdr3_length: 13; v_call: TRBV30; clone_size: few; cdr3_nt: TGTGCCTGGACCCGACGGAGTGAGCACGAGCAGTACTTC; cdr3_aa: CAWTRRSEHEQYF
d_call: NA; j_call: TRBJ2-7; cdr3_length: 15; v_call: TRBV27; clone_size: few; cdr3_nt: TGTGCCAGCCCCAGTGGGCTCCTGAGCTCCTACGAGCAGTACTTC; cdr3_aa: CASPSGLLSSYEQYF
d_call: NA; j_call: TRBJ2-2; cdr3_length: 16; v_call: TRBV4-1; clone_size: NA; cdr3_nt: TGCGCCAGCAGCCAAGATAAAGGACTAAGATTAGGAGAGCTGTTTTTT; cdr3_aa: CASSQDKGLRLGELFF
d_call: TRBD2; j_call: TRBJ2-7; cdr3_length: 14; v_call: TRBV20-1; clone_size: few; cdr3_nt: TGCAGTGCTACCGGGACTAGCGAATCCTACGAGCAGTACTTC; cdr3_aa: CSATGTSESYEQYF
d_call: NA; j_call: TRBJ1-1; cdr3_length: 18; v_call: TRBV7-6; clone_size: NA; cdr3_nt: TGTGCCAGCAGCTTAATCGCTACAACAGGGTTGGCGAACACTGAAGCTTTCTTT; cdr3_aa: CASSLIATTGLANTEAFF
d_call: NA; j_call: TRBJ2-5; cdr3_length: 15; v_call: TRBV19; clone_size: NA; cdr3_nt: TGTGCCAGTAGTGTCTACAGGGCCCGCCAAGAGACCCAGTACTTC; cdr3_aa: CASSVYRARQETQYF
d_call: TRBD1; j_call: TRBJ2-3; cdr3_length: 16; v_call: TRBV29-1; clone_size: few; cdr3_nt: TGCAGCGCCCTGACAGGGGTGTTTTTAGTCGCAGATACGCAGTATTTT; cdr3_aa: CSALTGVFLVADTQYF
d_call: TRBD2; j_call: TRBJ2-7; cdr3_length: 14; v_call: TRBV7-9; clone_size: many; cdr3_nt: TGTGCCAGCAGCTCTAGCGGTTACTCCTACGAGCAGTACTTC; cdr3_aa: CASSSSGYSYEQYF
d_call: NA; j_call: TRBJ2-2; cdr3_length: 15; v_call: TRBV5-1; clone_size: few; cdr3_nt: TGCGCCAGCAGCTTGGACAGGGTTCACACCGGGGAGCTGTTTTTT; cdr3_aa: CASSLDRVHTGELFF
d_call: NA; j_call: TRBJ2-1; cdr3_length: 14; v_call: TRBV7-7; clone_size: NA; cdr3_nt: TGTGCCAGCAGCTTAAAGGACTCTTTGGGTGAGCAGTTCTTC; cdr3_aa: CASSLKDSLGEQFF
d_call: TRBD1; j_call: TRBJ2-2; cdr3_length: 14; v_call: TRBV6-1; clone_size: NA; cdr3_nt: TGTGCCAGCGATACAGGGGCGGGCACCGGGGAGCTGTTTTTT; cdr3_aa: CASDTGAGTGELFF
d_call: NA; j_call: TRBJ1-1; cdr3_length: 18; v_call: TRBV20-1; clone_size: few; cdr3_nt: TGCAGTGCTAGAGGAAGACCAGGGCAACCCGGAATGAACACTGAAGCTTTCTTT; cdr3_aa: CSARGRPGQPGMNTEAFF
d_call: TRBD1; j_call: TRBJ2-1; cdr3_length: 13; v_call: TRBV2; clone_size: NA; cdr3_nt: TGTGCCAGCGGACTGGACAGGGTCAATGAGCAGTTCTTC; cdr3_aa: CASGLDRVNEQFF
d_call: TRBD2; j_call: TRBJ2-3; cdr3_length: 15; v_call: TRBV13; clone_size: few; cdr3_nt: TGTGCCAGCAGCGTGCGGGGGGGCCAAGGAGATACGCAGTATTTT; cdr3_aa: CASSVRGGQGDTQYF
d_call: NA; j_call: TRBJ1-2; cdr3_length: 16; v_call: TRBV20-1; clone_size: many; cdr3_nt: TGCAGTGCTAGAGGCGTCACACGAACGGATGGCTATGGCTACACCTTC; cdr3_aa: CSARGVTRTDGYGYTF
d_call: NA; j_call: TRBJ2-3; cdr3_length: 14; v_call: TRBV30; clone_size: many; cdr3_nt: TGTGCCTGGAATAGAGGGAGAGAGGCAGATACGCAGTATTTT; cdr3_aa: CAWNRGREADTQYF
d_call: NA; j_call: TRBJ2-1; cdr3_length: 15; v_call: TRBV18; clone_size: NA; cdr3_nt: TGTGCCAGCTCACTTGGGGCAGGGTCCTACAATGAGCAGTTCTTC; cdr3_aa: CASSLGAGSYNEQFF
d_call: NA; j_call: TRBJ2-7; cdr3_length: 13; v_call: TRBV11-2; clone_size: NA; cdr3_nt: TGTGCCAGCAGCTTATCCCTCTACTCCGAGCAGTACTTC; cdr3_aa: CASSLSLYSEQYF
d_call: NA; j_call: TRBJ2-5; cdr3_length: 14; v_call: TRBV11-2; clone_size: few; cdr3_nt: TGTGCCAGCAGCTTAACAGAGTTTCAAGAGACCCAGTACTTC; cdr3_aa: CASSLTEFQETQYF
d_call: NA; j_call: TRBJ2-1; cdr3_length: 11; v_call: TRBV30; clone_size: few; cdr3_nt: TGTGCCTGGAGTAGTGTGGGAGTAAAGTTCTTC; cdr3_aa: CAWSSVGVKFF
d_call: TRBD1; j_call: TRBJ2-7; cdr3_length: 14; v_call: TRBV6-1; clone_size: NA; cdr3_nt: TGTGCCAGCAAACCCGGGACAGGGAACTACGAGCAGTACTTC; cdr3_aa: CASKPGTGNYEQYF
d_call: NA; j_call: TRBJ1-3; cdr3_length: 14; v_call: TRBV9; clone_size: many; cdr3_nt: TGTGCCAGCAGCTTAGGGGTGACTGGAAACACCATATATTTT; cdr3_aa: CASSLGVTGNTIYF
d_call: TRBD2; j_call: TRBJ2-1; cdr3_length: 15; v_call: TRBV18; clone_size: NA; cdr3_nt: TGTGCCAGCTCACGGCGGGAGAGCTCCTACAATGAGCAGTTCTTC; cdr3_aa: CASSRRESSYNEQFF
d_call: TRBD1; j_call: TRBJ1-2; cdr3_length: 14; v_call: TRBV6-1; clone_size: NA; cdr3_nt: TGTGCCAGCAGACCAGACAGGGGGAGCTATGGCTACACCTTC; cdr3_aa: CASRPDRGSYGYTF
d_call: NA; j_call: TRBJ1-2; cdr3_length: 11; v_call: TRBV19; clone_size: NA; cdr3_nt: TGTGCCAGTAGTATAGGACATCGCTACACCTTC; cdr3_aa: CASSIGHRYTF
d_call: TRBD2; j_call: TRBJ2-3; cdr3_length: 16; v_call: TRBV10-2; clone_size: few; cdr3_nt: TGCGCCAGCAGGACTCTTAGCGGGAGAAGCGCAGATACGCAGTATTTT; cdr3_aa: CASRTLSGRSADTQYF
d_call: NA; j_call: TRBJ1-1; cdr3_length: 11; v_call: TRBV7-2; clone_size: NA; cdr3_nt: TGTGCCAGCAGCTTATTCCGCGAAGCTTTCTTT; cdr3_aa: CASSLFREAFF